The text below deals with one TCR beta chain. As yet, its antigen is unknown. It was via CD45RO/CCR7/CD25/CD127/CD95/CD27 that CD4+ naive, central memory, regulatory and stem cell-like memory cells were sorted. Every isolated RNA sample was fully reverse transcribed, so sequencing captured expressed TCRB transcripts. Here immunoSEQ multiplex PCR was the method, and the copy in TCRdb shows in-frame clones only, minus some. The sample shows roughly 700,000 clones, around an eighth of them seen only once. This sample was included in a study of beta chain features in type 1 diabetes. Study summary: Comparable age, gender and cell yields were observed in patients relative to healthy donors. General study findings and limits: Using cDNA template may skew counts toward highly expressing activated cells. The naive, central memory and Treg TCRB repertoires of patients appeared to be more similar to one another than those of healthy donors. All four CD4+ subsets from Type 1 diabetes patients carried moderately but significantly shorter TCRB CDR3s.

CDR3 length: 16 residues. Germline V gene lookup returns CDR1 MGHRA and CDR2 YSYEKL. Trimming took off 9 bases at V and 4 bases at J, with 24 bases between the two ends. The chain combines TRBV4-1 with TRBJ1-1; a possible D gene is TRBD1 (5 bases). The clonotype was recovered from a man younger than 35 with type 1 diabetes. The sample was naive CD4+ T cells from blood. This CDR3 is CASGPISFGTVTEAFF. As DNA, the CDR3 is TGCGCCAGTGGACCTATTTCATTTGGGACGGTCACTGAAGCTTTCTTT.